This T cell receptor beta chain appears in the sequencing data of a study of T-cell memory formation after mild COVID-19 (dated by TCRdb to about 2021). Looking at the study overall: TCR sequence clusters from the two donors were largely donor specific. Two young, previously healthy adult volunteers, one female and one male, were included in the cohort. In a couple of donors, T-cell clones that expanded and contracted after mild COVID-19 were tracked by sequencing TCRalpha and TCRbeta repertoires over time. The full study reports these points: Contracting CD4+ clones were located mainly in the CM and EM memory subsets, whereas CD8+ clones were found to be enriched in EMRA. Clones contracting from day 15 to 85 had balanced CD4/CD8 phenotypes, while a second wave expanding from day 15 to 37 was biased towards CD4+. Whether the second-wave clones peaking on day 37 were SARS-CoV-2 specific was not confirmed. The detection of some responding clones in pre-infection memory suggests that pre-existing cross-reactive memory T cells joined the SARS-CoV-2 response. Only a couple of mild cases were covered by the study, and larger cohorts that include severe cases with pre-infection samples were considered necessary.

The CDR3 sequence holds 15 residues, the cysteine and phenylalanine included. The DNA shown is the 45-base CDR3, in frame from base 1. V drops 2 bases and J drops 4 bases, leaving 9 bases in between. The CDR1 and CDR2 encoded by the germline V gene (reference sequence) are MNHEY and SMNVEV. A word on this clonotype: It lacks a known antigen. Per-base qualities were not stored, and no clone one base away is much larger.

Ficoll-Paque density gradient centrifugation was the method used to isolate PBMCs. TCRdb names Illumina NovaSeq 6000 as the instrument used. TCRalpha and TCRbeta cDNA libraries were constructed by 5'RACE with constant-segment primers, with sample barcodes and unique molecular identifiers being introduced. Trizol reagent was used to extract RNA from every sample. Libraries were amplified in two PCR steps, with a second sample barcode and Illumina TruSeq adapters added in the second step. Sequencing of the libraries was done on an Illumina NovaSeq, producing 2 x 150 bp paired-end reads. The published analysis was carried out like this. With migec v1.2.7, reads were demultiplexed and then collapsed into UMI-guided consensus sequences. Using mixcr v2.1.11, UMI consensuses were aligned to TRA and TRB V and J templates and then assembled into clonotypes. Expanded or contracted clonotypes were those called significant by both edgeR and NoisET, with noise models trained on biological replicates. edgeR calls used a false discovery rate-adjusted p below 0.01 and a log2 fold-change threshold of 1. PCA with hierarchical clustering of max-normalized trajectories of the 1000 most abundant clonotypes was used as exploratory dynamics analysis. Separately sequenced CD4+ and CD8+ repertoires were used to assign the CD4 or CD8 phenotype of responding clones. The public sequencing data were trimmed at Q25 with fastp and processed into clonotypes with MiXCR by TCRdb, which kept only in-frame beta chains. Rows with a matching CDR3 protein are joined into one entry that keeps the most common DNA and genes. TCRdb assigned the V and J calls; the authors' analysis was not used. The sample table holds approximately 100,000 distinct CDR3 sequences, of which roughly 11% were seen once. The top ten hold approximately 40% of the sample.

Sequencing was carried out using PBMCs or a T cell subset sorted from them (not recorded which). This chain is built from TRBV27 and TRBJ2-6, with the D segment possibly TRBD1 or TRBD2, each aligning over 5 bases. The TCR comes from a man between 18 and 35 years old who had mild COVID-19 (a few samples of this study predate the infection). The sample titles of this study are shuffled in the database, so cell type and time point are left out; the donor was told from shared clones. This receptor carries the CDR3 CASSLGGYGANVLTF. The base sequence is TGTGCCAGCAGTTTAGGGGGATACGGGGCCAACGTCCTGACTTTC.